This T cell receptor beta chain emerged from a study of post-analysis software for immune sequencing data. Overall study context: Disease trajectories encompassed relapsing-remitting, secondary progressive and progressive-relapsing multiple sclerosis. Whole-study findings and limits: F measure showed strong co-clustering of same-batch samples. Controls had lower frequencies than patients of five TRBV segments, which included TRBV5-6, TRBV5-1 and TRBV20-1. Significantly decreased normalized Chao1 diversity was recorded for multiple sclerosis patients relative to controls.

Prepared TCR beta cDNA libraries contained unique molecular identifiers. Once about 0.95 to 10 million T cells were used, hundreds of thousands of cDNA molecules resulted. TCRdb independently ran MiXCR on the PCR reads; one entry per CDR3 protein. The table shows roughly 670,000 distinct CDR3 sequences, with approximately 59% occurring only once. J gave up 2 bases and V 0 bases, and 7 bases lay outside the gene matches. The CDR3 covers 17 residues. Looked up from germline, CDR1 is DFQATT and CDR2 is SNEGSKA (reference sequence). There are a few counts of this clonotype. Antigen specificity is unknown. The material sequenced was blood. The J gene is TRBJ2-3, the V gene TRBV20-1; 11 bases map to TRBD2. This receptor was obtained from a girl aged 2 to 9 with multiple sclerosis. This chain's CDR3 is CSARERRLAGPTDTQYF. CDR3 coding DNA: TGCAGTGCTAGAGAAAGGAGACTAGCGGGGCCCACAGATACGCAGTATTTT.